The 13 T cell receptor beta chains presented below share a single source sample, sequenced in a study of T-cell reconstitution after alpha-beta-depleted transplantation in children. Unique molecular identifiers featured in how the TCRbeta library was prepared. TCRdb re-called the PCR reads with MiXCR, one entry per CDR3 protein. In the table there are about 160,000 distinct CDR3 sequences, over 8.5% of which are singletons. Sequences were derived from PBMCs, sampled before TCRalphabeta/CD19-depleted stem cell transplant. Every receptor here comes from a boy younger than 10 with acute myeloid leukemia, due to receive a stem cell transplant.

V and J are TRBV5-4 and TRBJ2-3; D gene uncertain. CDR1 is SGHNT, CDR2 YYREEE, per germline (reference sequence). The length of the CDR3 is 15 residues. V was trimmed by 4 bases and J by 0 bases, leaving 12 bases between them. The CDR3 protein is CASSPEASSTDTQYF. The CDR3 DNA is TGTGCCAGCAGCCCCGAGGCGAGTAGCACAGATACGCAGTATTTT.

Ten or more counts support this clonotype. Here the CDR3 DNA reads TGTGCCAGCACCCGGGACCTAAAGAACACTGAAGCTTTCTTT. Encoded protein: CASTRDLKNTEAFF. The V call is TRBV6-1, the J call TRBJ1-1; tentative D call: TRBD1 (5 bases). Germline lookup yields CDR1 MNHNS and CDR2 SASEGT. The CDR3 loop spans 14 amino acids. Trimming took 7 bases from V and 1 from J, leaving 13 bases between them.

This clonotype was picked up many times. The chain links TRBV12-3 or TRBV12-4 to TRBJ2-2; a weak D match, TRBD2 (6 bases). Trimming took 6 bases from V and 5 from J, leaving 7 bases between them. CDR3 length equals 12 residues. CDR3 nucleotide sequence: TGTGCCAGCAGCCGGGAGACCGGGGAGCTGTTTTTT. Its translation: CASSRETGELFF.

At least ten counts were recorded for this clonotype. This chain connects TRBV5-6 to TRBJ2-2, with 10 bases that match TRBD1. CDR3 length: 15 residues. The germline V gene has CDR1 SGHDT and CDR2 YYEEEE. Trimming took 4 bases from V and 7 from J; bases not matched to a gene: 7. Here the CDR3 reads CASSEGQGLDGELFF. CDR3 nucleotides: TGTGCCAGCAGCGAGGGACAGGGGTTGGACGGGGAGCTGTTTTTT.

This clonotype was detected ten times or more. The chain links TRBV4-1 to TRBJ1-6; D possibly corresponds to TRBD1 (5 bases). Trimming took 4 bases from V and 7 from J, leaving 17 bases between them. The CDR3 totals 16 residues. Germline V CDR1 and CDR2: MGHRA, YSYEKL. The CDR3 DNA follows: TGCGCCAGCAGCCGAGGTGGGCAGGGTGGAAATTCACCCCTCCACTTT. Its translation is CASSRGGQGGNSPLHF.

This clonotype has a count of ten or more. The gene calls are TRBV28 and TRBJ2-3; 7 bases agree with TRBD1. Trimming cost V 3 bases and J 4 bases; bases outside gene matches: 7. Germline V gene sequence: CDR1 MDHEN, CDR2 SYDVKM. The CDR3 covers 15 residues. CDR3 nucleotide sequence: TGTGCCAGCAGTTTCACAGGGGACCTTGCAGATACGCAGTATTTT. It is translated as CASSFTGDLADTQYF. The entire variable domain, with the rest obtained from reference TRBV28 and TRBJ2-3, is as follows: DVKVTQSSRYLVKRTGEKVFLECVQDMDHENMFWYRQDPGLGLRLIYFSYDVKMKEKGDIPEGYSVSREKKERFSLILESASTNQTSMYLCASSFTGDLADTQYFGPGTRLTVL.

Only a few counts were recorded for this clonotype. The rearrangement links TRBV19 to TRBJ2-1, with 9 positions matching TRBD2. This CDR3 spans 17 amino acids. The germline V gene encodes CDR1 LNHDA and CDR2 SQIVND (reference sequence). The J segment lost 6 bases and the V segment lost 7 bases, leaving 16 bases of the junction unmatched. For the CDR3, the DNA is TGTGCCAGTACCTCTACGGTAGCGGGAGCAGTCGGCAATGAGCAGTTCTTC. Translating it yields CASTSTVAGAVGNEQFF.

In its sample, this clonotype was seen many times. This sequence joins TRBV5-1 and TRBJ1-2, with 7 bases that match TRBD1. Trimming at V came to 2 bases and at J to 14 bases, leaving 15 bases not matched to a gene. The CDR3 covers 14 residues. The V gene's germline CDR1 is SGHRS and CDR2 YFSETQ. CDR3 coding DNA: TGCGCCAGCAGCTTCGGGACAGTCGCTGGGGGTAGGACCTTC. Amino acids: CASSFGTVAGGRTF.

This clonotype was observed many times. The genes are TRBV28 and TRBJ2-7; unclear D gene. The CDR3 contains 14 residues. V lost 4 bases and J lost 1, with 11 bases in between. Looked up from germline, CDR1 is MDHEN and CDR2 is SYDVKM. CDR3 sequence: CASSSPAESYEQYF. The CDR3 DNA is TGTGCCAGCAGTTCCCCAGCAGAGTCCTACGAGCAGTACTTC.

The table lists this clonotype with many counts. The chain couples TRBV4-1 to TRBJ2-2; tentative D call: TRBD2 (5 bases). With 6 bases removed from V and 7 bases from J, the gap between germline ends came to 18 bases. The CDR3 extends over 15 amino acids. CDR1 MGHRA and CDR2 YSYEKL come from the germline V gene. CDR3 sequence: CASRQRTPGDGELFF. The CDR3 nucleotides are TGCGCCAGCAGACAGAGGACTCCTGGGGACGGGGAGCTGTTTTTT.

In its sample, this clonotype was seen many times. The rearrangement joins TRBV29-1 to TRBJ2-1, with a weak D call TRBD2 (5 bases). This CDR3 comprises 12 residues. Deletions cut 3 bases from V and 10 bases from J, with 13 bases between. Per germline, CDR1 SQVTM and CDR2 ANQGSEA. For the CDR3, the DNA is TGCAGCGTTGAGGACCCTAGCAGCGAGCAGTTCTTC. Translated: CSVEDPSSEQFF.

This clonotype has ten or more counts. V is TRBV7-3 and J is TRBJ2-2; TRBD1 agrees at 7 bases. Trimming cost V 2 bases and J 6 bases; bases outside gene matches: 3. Per the germline V gene, CDR1 is SGHTA and CDR2 is FQGTGA. The CDR3 loop spans 14 amino acids. The CDR3 nucleotides read TGTGCCAGCAGCTTAGACAGGGACCCCGGGGAGCTGTTTTTT. This encodes CASSLDRDPGELFF.

Ten or more counts support this clonotype. The CDR3: CASSHDRPEGNAYEQYF. CDR3 DNA: TGTGCCAGCAGTCACGACAGGCCAGAGGGAAATGCCTACGAGCAGTACTTC. The V gene is TRBV6-5, the J gene TRBJ2-7; D possibly corresponds to TRBD1 (6 bases). This CDR3 contains 17 residues. Germline V CDR1 and CDR2: MNHEY, SVGAGI. V was pared by 5 bases and J by 2 bases, with 22 bases between.